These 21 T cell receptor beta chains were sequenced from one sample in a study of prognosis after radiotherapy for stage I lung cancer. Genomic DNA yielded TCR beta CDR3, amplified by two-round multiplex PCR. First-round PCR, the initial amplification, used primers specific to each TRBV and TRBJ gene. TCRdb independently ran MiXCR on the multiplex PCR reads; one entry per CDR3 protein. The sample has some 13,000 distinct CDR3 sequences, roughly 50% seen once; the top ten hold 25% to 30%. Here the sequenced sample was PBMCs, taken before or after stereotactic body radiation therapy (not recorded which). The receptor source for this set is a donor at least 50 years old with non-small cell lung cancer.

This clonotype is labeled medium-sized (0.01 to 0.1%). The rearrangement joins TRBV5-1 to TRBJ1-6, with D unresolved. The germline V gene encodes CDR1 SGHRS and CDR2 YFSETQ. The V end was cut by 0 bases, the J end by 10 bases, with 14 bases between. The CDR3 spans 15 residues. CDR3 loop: CASSLEAVRRSPLHF. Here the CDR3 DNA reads TGCGCCAGCAGCTTGGAGGCAGTCCGTCGCTCACCCCTCCACTTT.

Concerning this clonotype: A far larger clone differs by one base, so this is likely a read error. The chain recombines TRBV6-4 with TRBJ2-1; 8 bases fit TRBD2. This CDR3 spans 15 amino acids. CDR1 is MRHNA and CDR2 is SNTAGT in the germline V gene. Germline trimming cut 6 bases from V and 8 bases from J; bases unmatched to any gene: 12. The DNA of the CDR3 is TGTGCCAGCAGCTTACAAGCGGGAGAGTGGGATGAGCAGTTCTTC. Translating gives CASSLQAGEWDEQFF.

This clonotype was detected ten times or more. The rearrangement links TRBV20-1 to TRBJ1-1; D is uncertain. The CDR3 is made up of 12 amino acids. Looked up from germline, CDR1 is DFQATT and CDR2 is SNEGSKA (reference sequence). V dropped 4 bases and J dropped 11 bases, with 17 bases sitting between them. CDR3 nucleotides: TGCAGTGCTATAAGGTCGGGCTTTAACGCTTTCTTT. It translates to CSAIRSGFNAFF.

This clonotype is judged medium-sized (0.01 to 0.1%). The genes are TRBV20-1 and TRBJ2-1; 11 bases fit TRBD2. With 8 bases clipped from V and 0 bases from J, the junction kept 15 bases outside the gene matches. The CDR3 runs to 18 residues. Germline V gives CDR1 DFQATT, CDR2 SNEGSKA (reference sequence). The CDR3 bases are TGCAGTTCGCCCGGGACTAGCGGCCGACGGAGCTCCTACAATGAGCAGTTCTTC. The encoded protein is CSSPGTSGRRSSYNEQFF.

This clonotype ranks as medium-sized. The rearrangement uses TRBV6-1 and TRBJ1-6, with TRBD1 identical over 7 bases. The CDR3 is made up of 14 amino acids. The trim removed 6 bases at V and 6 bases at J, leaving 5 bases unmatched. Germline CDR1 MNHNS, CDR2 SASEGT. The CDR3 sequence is CASRRQGLNSPLHF. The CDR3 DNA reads TGTGCCAGCAGGCGACAGGGCCTTAATTCACCCCTCCACTTT.

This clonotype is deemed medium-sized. The CDR3: CASSYSFAKTDTQYF. The CDR3, as DNA: TGTGCCAGCAGTTACTCGTTCGCTAAGACAGATACGCAGTATTTT. The chain has TRBV6-2 or TRBV6-3 and TRBJ2-3; no firm D call. There are 15 residues in the CDR3. V lost 0 bases to trimming and J lost 3 bases, with 10 bases between them. The germline CDR1 and CDR2 sequences are MNHEY and SVGEGT.

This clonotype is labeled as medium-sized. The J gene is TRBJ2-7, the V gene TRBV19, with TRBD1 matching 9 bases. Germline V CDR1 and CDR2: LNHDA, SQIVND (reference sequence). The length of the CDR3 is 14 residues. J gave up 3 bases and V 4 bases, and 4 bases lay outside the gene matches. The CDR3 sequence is CASSRDRAGYEQYF. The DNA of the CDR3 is TGTGCCAGTAGTAGGGACAGGGCGGGCTACGAGCAGTACTTC.

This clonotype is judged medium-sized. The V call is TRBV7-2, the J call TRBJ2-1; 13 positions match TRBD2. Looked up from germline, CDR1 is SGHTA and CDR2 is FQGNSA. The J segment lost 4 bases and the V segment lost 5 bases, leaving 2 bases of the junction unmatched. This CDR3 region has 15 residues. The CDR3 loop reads CASSPGLAGYNEQFF. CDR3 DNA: TGTGCCAGCAGCCCGGGACTAGCGGGGTACAATGAGCAGTTCTTC.

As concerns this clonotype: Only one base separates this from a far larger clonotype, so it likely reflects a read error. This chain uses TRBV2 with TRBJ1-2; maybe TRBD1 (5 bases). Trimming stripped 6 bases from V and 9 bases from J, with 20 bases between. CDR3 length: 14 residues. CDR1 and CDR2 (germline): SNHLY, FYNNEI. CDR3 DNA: TGTGCCAGCAGCTTTGGCGCCCGCGGGGCTTGCTACACCTTC. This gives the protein CASSFGARGACYTF. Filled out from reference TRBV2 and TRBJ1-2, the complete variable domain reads EPEVTQTPSHQVTQMGQEVILRCVPISNHLYFYWYRQILGQKVEFLVSFYNNEISEKSEIFDDQFSVERPDGSNFTLKIRSTKLEDSAMYFCASSFGARGACYTFGSGTRLTVV.

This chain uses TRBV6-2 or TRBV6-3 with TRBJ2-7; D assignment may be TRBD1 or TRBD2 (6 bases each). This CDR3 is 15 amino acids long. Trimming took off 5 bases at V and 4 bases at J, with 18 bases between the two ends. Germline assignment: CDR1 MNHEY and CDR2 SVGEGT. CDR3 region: CASSEPRRGLYEQYF. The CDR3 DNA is TGTGCCAGCAGTGAACCCCGACGGGGGCTGTACGAGCAGTACTTC.

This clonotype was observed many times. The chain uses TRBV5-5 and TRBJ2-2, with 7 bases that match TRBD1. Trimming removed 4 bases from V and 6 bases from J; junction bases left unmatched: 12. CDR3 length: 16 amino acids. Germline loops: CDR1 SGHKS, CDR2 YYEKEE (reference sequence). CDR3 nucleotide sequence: TGTGCCAGCAGCCCGACAGGGTGGGTCGGGTCCGGGGAGCTGTTTTTT. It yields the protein CASSPTGWVGSGELFF.

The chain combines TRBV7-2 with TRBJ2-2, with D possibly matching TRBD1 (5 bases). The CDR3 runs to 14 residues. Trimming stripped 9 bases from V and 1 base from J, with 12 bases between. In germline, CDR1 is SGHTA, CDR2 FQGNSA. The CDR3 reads CASRYRWNTGELFF. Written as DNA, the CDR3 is TGTGCCAGTAGATACAGGTGGAACACCGGGGAGCTGTTTTTT.

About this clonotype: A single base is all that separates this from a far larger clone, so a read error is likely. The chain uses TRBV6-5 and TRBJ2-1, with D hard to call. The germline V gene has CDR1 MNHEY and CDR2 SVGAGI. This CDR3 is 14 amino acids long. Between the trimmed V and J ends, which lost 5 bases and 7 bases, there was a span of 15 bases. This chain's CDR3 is CASSEAIDVNEQFF. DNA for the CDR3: TGTGCCAGCAGTGAAGCTATCGATGTGAATGAGCAGTTCTTC.

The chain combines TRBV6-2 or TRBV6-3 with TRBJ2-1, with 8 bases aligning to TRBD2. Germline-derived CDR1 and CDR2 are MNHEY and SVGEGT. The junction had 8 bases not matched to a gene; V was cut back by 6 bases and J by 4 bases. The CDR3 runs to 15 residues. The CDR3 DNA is TGTGCCAGCAGCTTAACTAGCGGAATATACAATGAGCAGTTCTTC. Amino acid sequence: CASSLTSGIYNEQFF.

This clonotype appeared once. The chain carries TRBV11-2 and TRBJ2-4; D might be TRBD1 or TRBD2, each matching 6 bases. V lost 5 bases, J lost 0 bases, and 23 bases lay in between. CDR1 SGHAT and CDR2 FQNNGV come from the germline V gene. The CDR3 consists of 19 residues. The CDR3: CASSPGGRTTHLAKNIQYF. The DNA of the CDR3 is TGTGCCAGCAGCCCCGGGGGCCGGACAACCCACCTAGCCAAAAACATTCAGTACTTC.

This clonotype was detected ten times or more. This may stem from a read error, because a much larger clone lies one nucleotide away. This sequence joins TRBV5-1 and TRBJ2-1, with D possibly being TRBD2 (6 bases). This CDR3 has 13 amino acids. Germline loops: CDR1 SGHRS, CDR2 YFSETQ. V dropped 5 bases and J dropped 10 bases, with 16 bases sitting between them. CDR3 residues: CASSPDGSGEQFF. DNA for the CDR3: TGCGCCAGCAGTCCAGACGGGAGTGGAGAGCAGTTCTTC.

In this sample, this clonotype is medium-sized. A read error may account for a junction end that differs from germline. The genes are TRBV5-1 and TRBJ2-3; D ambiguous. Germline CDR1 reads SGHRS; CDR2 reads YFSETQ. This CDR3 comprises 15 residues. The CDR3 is CASSSLGPGGDTQYF. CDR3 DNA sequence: TGTGCCAGCAGCTCCCTTGGCCCCGGCGGAGATACGCAGTATTTT.

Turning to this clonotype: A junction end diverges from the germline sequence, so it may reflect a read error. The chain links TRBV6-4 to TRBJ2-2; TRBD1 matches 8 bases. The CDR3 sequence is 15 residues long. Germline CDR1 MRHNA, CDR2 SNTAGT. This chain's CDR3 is CVSSRRTGSTVELFF. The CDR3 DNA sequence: TGTGTCAGCAGTCGCCGGACAGGGTCCACCGTTGAGCTGTTTTTT.

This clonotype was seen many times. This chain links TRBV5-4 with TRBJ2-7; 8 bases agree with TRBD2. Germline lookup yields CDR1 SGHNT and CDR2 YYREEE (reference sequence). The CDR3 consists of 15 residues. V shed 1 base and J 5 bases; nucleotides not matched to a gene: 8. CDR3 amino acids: CASSLRGSGSHEQYF. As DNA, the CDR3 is TGTGCCAGCAGCTTGAGGGGGAGCGGGAGCCACGAGCAGTACTTC.

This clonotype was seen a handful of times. CDR3 in DNA: TGCAGTGCTAGAGATTATTCCCCGAGTGGAGGCGGAAACACCATATATTTT. Encoded protein: CSARDYSPSGGGNTIYF. The J gene is TRBJ1-3, the V gene TRBV20-1; D is undetermined. CDR3 size: 17 residues. Germline values: CDR1 DFQATT, CDR2 SNEGSKA (reference sequence). V lost 0 bases to trimming and J lost 4 bases, with 19 bases between them.

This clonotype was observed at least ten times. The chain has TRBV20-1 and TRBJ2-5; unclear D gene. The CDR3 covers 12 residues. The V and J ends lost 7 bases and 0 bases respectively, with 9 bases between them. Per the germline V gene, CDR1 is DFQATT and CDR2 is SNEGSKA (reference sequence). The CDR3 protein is CSGAQHQETQYF. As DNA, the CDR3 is TGCAGTGGAGCACAGCACCAAGAGACCCAGTACTTC.